This entry lists 29 T cell receptor beta chains sequenced from one sample in a study of blood T cell repertoires in COVID-19. Assay used: immunoSEQ multiplex PCR; TCRdb lists only in-frame clones, some missing. The sample lists about 320,000 clones, about nine tenths occurring once. The sequenced material came from PBMCs or T cells enriched from blood (not recorded which). Receptor source: a man in his sixties who had recovered from COVID-19.

The chain carries TRBV7-9 and TRBJ2-5, with D tentatively TRBD2 (5 bases). Germline V gives CDR1 SEHNR, CDR2 FQNEAQ (reference sequence). V was pared by 0 bases and J by 0 bases, with 11 bases between. The CDR3 has 16 residues. The CDR3 sequence is CASSLARVKYQETQYF. The CDR3 DNA follows: TGTGCCAGCAGCTTAGCGAGGGTTAAGTACCAAGAGACCCAGTACTTC.

The rearrangement links TRBV7-9 to TRBJ1-2; 7 bases match TRBD1. The germline V gene has CDR1 SEHNR and CDR2 FQNEAQ (reference sequence). V dropped 5 bases and J dropped 2; count of bases not matched to a gene: 5. This CDR3 has 14 residues. The CDR3 sequence is CASSLQGQNYGYTF. DNA for the CDR3: TGTGCCAGCAGCCTTCAGGGACAGAACTATGGCTACACCTTC.

V and J are TRBV9 and TRBJ1-1; no definite D call. CDR1 SGDLS and CDR2 YYNGEE come from the germline V gene. This CDR3 spans 13 amino acids. Trimming removed 3 bases from V and 1 base from J, with 7 bases in between. The CDR3 sequence is CASSADTNTEAFF. The CDR3 bases are TGTGCCAGCAGCGCCGACACGAACACTGAAGCTTTCTTT.

The count of this clone is one. The chain employs TRBV19 and TRBJ2-3; 11 bases align to TRBD1. Germline lookup yields CDR1 LNHDA and CDR2 SQIVND (reference sequence). CDR3 length equals 15 residues. The V gene end was trimmed by 4 bases and the J gene end by 4 bases; junction bases not matched to a gene: 4. As DNA, the CDR3 is TGTGCCAGTAGTACCGGGACAGGGGGGCCAGATACGCAGTATTTT. Protein sequence: CASSTGTGGPDTQYF.

This rearrangement joins TRBV5-4 to TRBJ2-6, with D tentatively TRBD2 (5 bases). The V and J ends lost 2 bases and 0 bases respectively, with 9 bases between them. Per the germline V gene, CDR1 is SGHNT and CDR2 is YYREEE (reference sequence). The CDR3 extends over 16 amino acids. The CDR3 sequence is CASSFGGSSGANVLTF. In nucleotides, the CDR3 is TGTGCCAGCAGCTTTGGAGGAAGCTCTGGGGCCAACGTCCTGACTTTC.

V usage is TRBV4-1 and J usage is TRBJ1-5; maybe TRBD1 (6 bases). V lost 0 bases and J lost 1, with 13 bases in between. CDR1 and CDR2 (germline): MGHRA, YSYEKL. The CDR3 length is 17 residues. The CDR3 spells CASSQDPGEGSNQPQHF. The CDR3 DNA is TGCGCCAGCAGCCAAGATCCAGGGGAAGGGAGCAATCAGCCCCAGCATTTT.

Regarding this clone: Other DNA sequences of this sample code for an identical CDR3. V and J are TRBV5-1 and TRBJ1-1, with TRBD1 matching over 11 bases. The junction had 7 bases not matched to a gene; V was cut back by 4 bases and J by 5 bases. The CDR3 length is 15 residues. Germline CDR1 SGHRS, CDR2 YFSETQ. The CDR3 loop reads CASSLIGQGATEAFF. CDR3 in DNA: TGCGCCAGCAGCCTTATCGGACAGGGGGCTACTGAAGCTTTCTTT.

V usage is TRBV19 and J usage is TRBJ2-7; maybe TRBD1 (6 bases). This CDR3 spans 13 amino acids. Germline V gene lookup returns CDR1 LNHDA and CDR2 SQIVND (reference sequence). Trimming left V 4 bases short and J 3 bases short, with 10 bases between. CDR3 in DNA: TGTGCCAGTAGTACACAGGGCCGCTACGAGCAGTACTTC. This encodes CASSTQGRYEQYF.

The CDR3 DNA reads as TGTGCCAGCAGTTTGGCGGTACGCTACGAGCAGTACTTC. Translation: CASSLAVRYEQYF. The V gene is TRBV28, the J gene TRBJ2-7; no reliable D call. The germline V gene encodes CDR1 MDHEN and CDR2 SYDVKM. CDR3 length equals 13 residues. The V end was cut by 3 bases, the J end by 3 bases, with 9 bases between.

The chain employs TRBV5-1 and TRBJ2-1; 8 bases agree with TRBD2. The CDR3 consists of 15 residues. V lost 4 bases and J lost 9; bases outside the gene matches: 12. Per germline, CDR1 SGHRS and CDR2 YFSETQ. CDR3 residues: CASSLQGAGVGEQFF. The CDR3 region has the DNA TGCGCCAGCAGCCTCCAGGGAGCGGGAGTTGGTGAGCAGTTCTTC.

The V call is TRBV11-3, the J call TRBJ2-2, with D possibly TRBD2 on 6 matching bases. Germline V gives CDR1 SGHNT, CDR2 YENEEA. The V end was cut by 1 base, the J end by 1 base, with 16 bases between. This CDR3 has 18 amino acids. The CDR3 protein is CASSLVAGAGMNTGELFF. CDR3 bases: TGTGCCAGCAGCTTAGTCGCCGGGGCGGGGATGAACACCGGGGAGCTGTTTTTT.

The genes are TRBV14 and TRBJ2-3; the match to TRBD2 covers 11 bases. V dropped 5 bases and J dropped 11; count of bases not matched to a gene: 9. CDR3 length: 14 amino acids. Germline-derived CDR1 and CDR2 are SGHDN and FVKESK. In nucleotides, the CDR3 is TGTGCCAGCAGCGGGACTAGCGGTCACAGTGGGCAGTATTTT. Amino acid sequence: CASSGTSGHSGQYF.

J is TRBJ1-3 and V is TRBV19, with D tentatively TRBD1 (6 bases). The V end lost 4 bases, the J end lost 3 bases, and 10 bases lay between the germline ends. CDR1 is LNHDA, CDR2 SQIVND, per germline (reference sequence). CDR3 length: 14 residues. CDR3 DNA: TGTGCCAGTAGTACCGGGACACGTGGAAACACCATATATTTT. Amino acid sequence: CASSTGTRGNTIYF.

The genes are TRBV27 and TRBJ1-4; D is undetermined. CDR3 length: 14 amino acids. The germline V gene has CDR1 MNHEY and CDR2 SMNVEV (reference sequence). Trimming shortened V by 2 bases and J by 4 bases, and 8 bases separated the two germline ends. For the CDR3, the DNA is TGTGCCAGCAGTTTAGTCGGGAGTAATGAAAAACTGTTTTTT. Translating gives CASSLVGSNEKLFF.

In its sample, this clone was seen once. The chain has TRBV10-1 and TRBJ2-7; D possibly corresponds to TRBD2 (6 bases). V was cut by 6 bases and J by 6 bases, with 15 bases left in between. The CDR3 loop spans 13 amino acids. The germline V gene encodes CDR1 WNHNN and CDR2 SYGVQD (reference sequence). DNA of the CDR3: TGCGCCAGCAGCCGGGACTGGGCCCGCGAGCAGTACTTC. This gives the protein CASSRDWAREQYF.

The chain combines TRBV7-2 with TRBJ2-1; D is possibly TRBD2 (6 bases). Trimming took off 5 bases at V and 8 bases at J, with 19 bases between the two ends. There are 15 residues in the CDR3. The V gene's germline CDR1 is SGHTA and CDR2 FQGNSA. The CDR3 here is CASSGRPSDYHEQFF. CDR3 sequence (DNA): TGTGCCAGCAGCGGCCGCCCTAGCGATTACCATGAGCAGTTCTTC. Looking up the rest from reference TRBV7-2 and TRBJ2-1 gives the full variable domain: GAGVSQSPSNKVTEKGKDVELRCDPISGHTALYWYRQSLGQGLEFLIYFQGNSAPDKSGLPSDRFSAERTGGSVSTLTIQRTQQEDSAVYLCASSGRPSDYHEQFFGPGTRLTVL.

This rearrangement joins TRBV5-1 to TRBJ2-5; 11 bases map to TRBD2. Losses at the gene ends were 9 bases for V and 2 bases for J; bases not matched to a gene: 12. The V gene's germline CDR1 is SGHRS and CDR2 YFSETQ. This CDR3 contains 16 residues. In nucleotides, the CDR3 is TGCGCCACCCGACGTACTAGCGGGGGACCTCAAGAGACCCAGTACTTC. Translated, it gives CATRRTSGGPQETQYF.

A note on this clone: Other nucleotide sequences in the sample specify the same CDR3. The chain is built from TRBV29-1 and TRBJ2-3; 11 bases agree with TRBD2. This CDR3 is 13 amino acids long. CDR1 and CDR2 from the germline V gene are SQVTM and ANQGSEA. V lost 6 bases and J lost 4; bases outside the gene matches: 3. CDR3 residues: CSVGTSGSDTQYF. CDR3 sequence (DNA): TGCAGCGTCGGGACTAGCGGCTCAGATACGCAGTATTTT.

CDR3 in amino acids: CASSVAGMNTGELFF. Written as DNA, the CDR3 is TGTGCCAGCAGCGTCGCCGGGATGAACACCGGGGAGCTGTTTTTT. The J gene is TRBJ2-2, the V gene TRBV9, with D possibly matching TRBD2 (5 bases). CDR1 SGDLS and CDR2 YYNGEE come from the germline V gene. The CDR3 sequence is 15 residues long. V was trimmed by 2 bases and J by 1 base, leaving 9 bases between them.

The chain uses TRBV2 and TRBJ1-2; D is possibly TRBD1 (5 bases). Trimming shortened V by 6 bases and J by 0 bases, and 11 bases separated the two germline ends. Germline lookup yields CDR1 SNHLY and CDR2 FYNNEI. The CDR3 sequence is 14 residues long. CDR3 in amino acids: CASRRDLTNYGYTF. The CDR3 DNA reads TGTGCCAGCAGGCGGGACCTTACTAACTATGGCTACACCTTC. Drawing the rest from reference TRBV2 and TRBJ1-2, the complete variable domain is EPEVTQTPSHQVTQMGQEVILRCVPISNHLYFYWYRQILGQKVEFLVSFYNNEISEKSEIFDDQFSVERPDGSNFTLKIRSTKLEDSAMYFCASRRDLTNYGYTFGSGTRLTVV.

The count of this clone is one. In DNA, the CDR3 is TGTGCCAGCAGCACAGGGGGCCGGCAGCCCCAGCATTTT. Its protein is CASSTGGRQPQHF. The V call is TRBV28, the J call TRBJ1-5; the match to TRBD1 covers 9 bases. The V gene's germline CDR1 is MDHEN and CDR2 SYDVKM. J lost 7 bases, V lost 6 bases, and 4 bases had no gene match. CDR3 length equals 13 residues.

V is TRBV3-1 (or the pseudogene TRBV3-2) and J is TRBJ2-7; D unclear. CDR1 and CDR2 from the germline V gene are LGHDT and YNNKEL (reference sequence). With 0 bases removed from V and 3 bases from J, the gap between germline ends came to 9 bases. The CDR3 has 14 amino acids. CDR3 amino acids: CASSQDTALYEQYF. The CDR3 nucleotides are TGTGCCAGCAGCCAAGACACAGCCCTCTACGAGCAGTACTTC.

The chain uses TRBV15 and TRBJ1-4; D ambiguous. Germline-derived CDR1 and CDR2 are LNHNV and YYDKDF (reference sequence). The V and J ends lost 1 base and 7 bases respectively, with 16 bases between them. The CDR3 totals 16 residues. For the CDR3, the DNA is TGTGCCACCAGCAGAGGTTCCGACATAGAATTTGAAAAACTGTTTTTT. Translation gives CATSRGSDIEFEKLFF.

This chain joins TRBV27 and TRBJ1-2; a possible D gene is TRBD1 (6 bases). Germline assignment: CDR1 MNHEY and CDR2 SMNVEV (reference sequence). This CDR3 comprises 15 residues. V was cut by 8 bases and J by 0 bases, with 16 bases left in between. CDR3 protein: CASGRIQGPNYGYTF. The DNA for the CDR3 is TGTGCCAGCGGAAGAATACAGGGACCTAACTATGGCTACACCTTC.

The chain is built from TRBV18 and TRBJ2-5; TRBD2 aligns across 13 bases. V dropped 2 bases and J dropped 5; count of bases not matched to a gene: 11. Per the germline V gene, CDR1 is KGHSH and CDR2 is LQKENI. The CDR3 consists of 18 residues. CDR3 nucleotide sequence: TGTGCCAGCTCACCATCTAGACCCACTAGCGGGAGGGCGGAGACCCAGTACTTC. It translates to CASSPSRPTSGRAETQYF.

The chain employs TRBV19 and TRBJ2-7; 8 nucleotides line up with TRBD1. The V gene end was trimmed by 5 bases and the J gene end by 2 bases; junction bases not matched to a gene: 8. The CDR3 consists of 15 residues. Germline CDR1 is LNHDA and CDR2 is SQIVND (reference sequence). This CDR3 is CASSALDRAAYEQYF. CDR3 DNA sequence: TGTGCCAGTAGTGCCCTGGACAGGGCAGCCTACGAGCAGTACTTC.

The chain links TRBV5-1 to TRBJ2-6; D unclear. The CDR3 runs to 17 residues. CDR1 SGHRS and CDR2 YFSETQ come from the germline V gene. With 4 bases removed from V and 0 bases from J, the gap between germline ends came to 14 bases. CDR3 sequence reads: CASSPEAPISGANVLTF. In DNA form, the CDR3 reads TGCGCCAGCAGCCCTGAGGCTCCGATCTCTGGGGCCAACGTCCTGACTTTC.

V usage is TRBV3-1 (or the pseudogene TRBV3-2) and J usage is TRBJ1-1; TRBD1 aligns across 8 bases. CDR1 and CDR2 (germline): LGHDT, YNNKEL (reference sequence). The V and J ends lost 0 bases and 5 bases, in that order; junction bases with no gene match: 11. This CDR3 has 17 amino acids. The CDR3 protein is CASSQDGSQGALTEAFF. The CDR3 DNA reads TGTGCCAGCAGCCAAGATGGGTCCCAGGGGGCTCTGACTGAAGCTTTCTTT.

This chain connects TRBV7-2 to TRBJ1-2; TRBD1 agrees at 9 bases. Trimming removed 4 bases from V and 5 bases from J; junction bases left unmatched: 11. The CDR3 consists of 16 residues. Per the germline V gene, CDR1 is SGHTA and CDR2 is FQGNSA. CDR3 sequence (DNA): TGTGCCAGCAGCTACAAAGCGGGACAGGGAGATTATGGCTACACCTTC. Protein: CASSYKAGQGDYGYTF.